One and the same sample provided the 13 T cell receptor beta chains below, sequenced in a study of spatial heterogeneity in lung cancer. The time point is: sample taken at primary tumor resection. TCRdb itself ran the 5' RACE reads through MiXCR, one entry per CDR3 protein. This table holds about 24,000 distinct CDR3 sequences, about 3% found once. The input for sequencing was PBMCs, taken at surgery. All receptors derive from a female donor with early-stage non-small cell lung cancer.

This clonotype was seen at least ten times. DNA of the CDR3: TGTGCCATCAGGGGGACAAATAGCAATCAGCCCCAGCATTTT. This translates into CAIRGTNSNQPQHF. The J gene is TRBJ1-5, the V gene TRBV10-3; D is possibly TRBD1 (6 bases). The CDR3 totals 14 residues. Germline V gene data show CDR1 as ENHRY and CDR2 as SYGVKD. V was trimmed by 6 bases and J by 0 bases, leaving 9 bases between them.

This clonotype was recorded at least ten times. The V and J genes are TRBV18 and TRBJ1-2; tentatively, D is TRBD1 (5 bases). Germline assignment: CDR1 KGHSH and CDR2 LQKENI. Trimming cost V 2 bases and J 4 bases, with 14 bases left between them. The length of the CDR3 is 15 residues. CDR3 region: CASSPEQGYFYGYTF. Written as DNA, the CDR3 is TGTGCCAGCTCACCAGAGCAGGGCTATTTCTATGGCTACACCTTC.

This clonotype was recorded at least ten times. This chain joins TRBV9 and TRBJ2-1, with 9 bases fitting TRBD2. Germline-derived CDR1 and CDR2 are SGDLS and YYNGEE. CDR3 size: 15 residues. V was clipped by 0 bases and J by 7 bases; unmatched bases: 5. The CDR3 DNA sequence: TGTGCCAGCAGCGTAGATAGCGGGAGAGCGAATGAGCAGTTCTTC. This gives the protein CASSVDSGRANEQFF.

In this sample, this clonotype turned up many times. This chain links TRBV9 with TRBJ2-1, with D unresolved. This CDR3 spans 16 amino acids. Trimming shortened V by 4 bases and J by 0 bases, and 14 bases separated the two germline ends. CDR1 is SGDLS and CDR2 is YYNGEE in the germline V gene. CDR3 residues: CASSPSPWSSYNEQFF. The CDR3 DNA follows: TGTGCCAGCAGCCCCTCCCCATGGAGCTCCTACAATGAGCAGTTCTTC.

This clonotype was counted ten times or more. CDR3 DNA sequence: TGCAGTGCTAGCACAGTCCCCTACGAGCAGTACTTC. It codes for CSASTVPYEQYF. The rearrangement joins TRBV20-1 to TRBJ2-7; D remains ambiguous. The CDR3 covers 12 residues. The V gene lost 3 bases and the J gene lost 2 bases, with 8 bases spanning the gap. Germline V gene lookup returns CDR1 DFQATT and CDR2 SNEGSKA (reference sequence).

This clonotype was counted many times. This chain joins TRBV7-3 and TRBJ2-2; 8 bases match TRBD2. V was clipped by 5 bases and J by 8 bases; unmatched bases: 13. The germline CDR1 and CDR2 sequences are SGHTA and FQGTGA. The CDR3 is 16 residues long. The CDR3 DNA is TGTGCCAGCAGCCCTACGGCGGCGGGAGGAGGTGGGGAGCTGTTTTTT. This codes for CASSPTAAGGGGELFF.

At least ten counts were recorded for this clonotype. In DNA form, the CDR3 reads TGCGCCAGCAGCTTTAGCGTGCCCCGGGATGAGCAGTTCTTC. This gives the protein CASSFSVPRDEQFF. The chain employs TRBV5-1 and TRBJ2-1, with a weak D call TRBD2 (5 bases). Trimming pared 2 bases from V and 8 bases from J, leaving 14 bases between. The length of the CDR3 is 14 residues. Germline V lookup: CDR1 SGHRS, CDR2 YFSETQ.

This clonotype occurred many times. The chain employs TRBV13 and TRBJ1-1; no clear D. Deletions cut 0 bases from V and 0 bases from J, with 8 bases between. This CDR3 has 15 amino acids. The germline V gene encodes CDR1 PRHDT and CDR2 FYEKMQ (reference sequence). This CDR3 reads CASSLGMTVNTEAFF. The CDR3 DNA reads as TGTGCCAGCAGCTTAGGGATGACGGTGAACACTGAAGCTTTCTTT.

CDR3 nucleotides: TGTGCCAGCAGCTTCGGCTCGCCCTACGAGCAGTACTTC. This sequence encodes CASSFGSPYEQYF. V is TRBV5-6 and J is TRBJ2-7; D call uncertain. The germline V gene encodes CDR1 SGHDT and CDR2 YYEEEE. The CDR3 contains 13 residues. V was trimmed by 2 bases and J by 2 bases, leaving 8 bases between them.

This clonotype has ten or more counts. The rearrangement links TRBV20-1 to TRBJ2-7, with 14 bases lining up with TRBD2. Losses at the gene ends were 2 bases for V and 4 bases for J; bases not matched to a gene: 4. Germline CDR1 reads DFQATT; CDR2 reads SNEGSKA (reference sequence). CDR3 length: 15 amino acids. The CDR3 loop reads CSARTGLAGVYEQYF. The DNA for the CDR3 is TGCAGTGCTAGAACGGGACTAGCGGGAGTATACGAGCAGTACTTC.

This clonotype occurred many times. This chain joins TRBV7-8 and TRBJ2-2; 7 positions match TRBD2. Trimming took 1 base from V and 3 from J; bases not matched to a gene: 5. The CDR3 sequence is 16 residues long. CDR1 is SGHVS, CDR2 FQNEAQ, per germline. The CDR3 here is CASSLGSSGYTGELFF. The CDR3 nucleotides are TGTGCCAGCAGCTTAGGGTCTAGCGGTTACACCGGGGAGCTGTTTTTT.

This clonotype showed up many times. This chain uses TRBV7-3 with TRBJ2-2; no reliable D call. V lost 5 bases to trimming and J lost 2 bases, with 9 bases between them. This CDR3 contains 14 residues. Germline CDR1 SGHTA, CDR2 FQGTGA. Written as DNA, the CDR3 is TGTGCCAGCAGCCGAAGACCTAACACCGGGGAGCTGTTTTTT. Amino acids: CASSRRPNTGELFF.

In this sample, this clonotype turned up many times. The J gene is TRBJ2-3, the V gene TRBV10-3; TRBD2 matches 7 bases. The V gene's germline CDR1 is ENHRY and CDR2 SYGVKD. J was trimmed by 6 bases and V by 3 bases; bases with no gene match: 6. This CDR3 has 14 residues. In DNA, the CDR3 is TGTGCCATCAGTGATGCGGGAGATGGCGATACGCAGTATTTT. Protein product: CAISDAGDGDTQYF.